This T cell receptor beta chain was identified during a study of cytotoxic CD8 clonotypes in ibrutinib-treated CLL. The protocol was immunoSEQ multiplex PCR, while the TCRdb copy is restricted to in-frame clones and leaves out a portion. The sample holds approximately 60,000 clones; 56% are singletons and the top ten take approximately 20%. Trimming cost V 5 bases and J 3 bases, with 14 bases left between them. This CDR3 has 14 residues. Germline V lookup: CDR1 MNHNY, CDR2 SVGAGI (reference sequence). The sample in question was PBMCs, obtained after 24 months of ibrutinib treatment. The origin of this receptor is a human donor with chronic lymphocytic leukemia. The chain uses TRBV6-6 and TRBJ2-7; D is perhaps TRBD1 (6 bases). The CDR3 coding sequence is TGTGCCAGCAGTCTCGAAGGGACATACTACGAGCAGTACTTC. This encodes CASSLEGTYYEQYF.